What follows are 29 T cell receptor beta chains derived from one specimen sequenced in a study of blood T cell repertoires in COVID-19 (TCRdb year 2020). Receptor libraries were prepared by the immunoSEQ multiplex PCR assay. This is the immuneACCESS table as TCRdb keeps it, with only in-frame sequences that have V and J called. A part of the clones is gone; compared with another copy, unresolved V genes explain less than half, and the rest is unexplained. In all, the sample holds 250,000 to 300,000 clones, and roughly 87% of those were seen once. The ten largest clones capture roughly 2% of the sample. Sequenced material: peripheral blood. Receptors originate from a woman between 50 and 59 years old who had recovered from COVID-19.

The J gene is TRBJ2-7, the V gene TRBV2, with 7 bases lining up with TRBD2. Germline V gene sequence: CDR1 SNHLY, CDR2 FYNNEI. The trim removed 4 bases at V and 2 bases at J, leaving 8 bases unmatched. The CDR3 has 15 amino acids. The CDR3 sequence: CASSVGGSGPYEQYF. The CDR3 DNA reads TGTGCCAGCAGTGTCGGCGGGAGCGGCCCCTACGAGCAGTACTTC. The complete variable domain, with remaining parts taken from reference TRBV2 and TRBJ2-7, reads EPEVTQTPSHQVTQMGQEVILRCVPISNHLYFYWYRQILGQKVEFLVSFYNNEISEKSEIFDDQFSVERPDGSNFTLKIRSTKLEDSAMYFCASSVGGSGPYEQYFGPGTRLTVT.

To note about this clone: At one of its ends the junction is not consistent with the germline gene, which may arise from a read error. The chain recombines TRBV7-7 with TRBJ2-7; no definite D call. There are 13 residues in the CDR3. Germline loops: CDR1 SSHAT, CDR2 FNYEAQ (reference sequence). Written as DNA, the CDR3 is TGTGCTAGCAGCTTAGCCCAGTCATACGAGCAGTACTTC. Translation: CASSLAQSYEQYF.

The chain combines TRBV6-5 with TRBJ1-5; 9 nucleotides align to TRBD1. The CDR3 runs 15 residues. J gave up 2 bases and V 7 bases, and 6 bases lay outside the gene matches. Germline lookup yields CDR1 MNHEY and CDR2 SVGAGI. The CDR3 loop reads CASNTRTGGNQPQHF. In DNA form, the CDR3 reads TGTGCCAGCAATACTAGGACAGGGGGCAATCAGCCCCAGCATTTT.

This chain links TRBV27 with TRBJ1-1; D perhaps matches TRBD1 (6 bases). The CDR3 covers 13 residues. Trimming cost V 5 bases and J 4 bases, with 11 bases left between them. The germline CDR1 and CDR2 sequences are MNHEY and SMNVEV (reference sequence). CDR3 DNA sequence: TGTGCCAGCAGTAAATCAGGGGTCACTGAAGCTTTCTTT. Translating it yields CASSKSGVTEAFF.

Written as DNA, the CDR3 is TGTGCCAGCAGCTCGGGGGGGCCCCCCGATACGCAGTATTTT. Translation: CASSSGGPPDTQYF. The chain recombines TRBV13 with TRBJ2-3; 8 nucleotides match TRBD2. Germline CDR1 reads PRHDT; CDR2 reads FYEKMQ (reference sequence). The CDR3 consists of 14 residues. Losses at the gene ends were 4 bases for V and 6 bases for J; bases not matched to a gene: 6.

This chain connects TRBV11-2 to TRBJ1-6, with a weak D call TRBD1 (6 bases). From germline, CDR1 is SGHAT and CDR2 FQNNGV. Between the trimmed V and J ends, which lost 5 bases and 5 bases, there was a span of 19 bases. The CDR3 spans 17 residues. The CDR3 bases are TGTGCCAGCAGCAGAAATGCGGGGGGCGTGAATAATTCACCCCTCCACTTT. Protein sequence: CASSRNAGGVNNSPLHF.

V usage is TRBV6-6 and J usage is TRBJ2-1; 7 bases map to TRBD1. The CDR3 contains 15 residues. J lost 0 bases, V lost 6 bases, and 5 bases had no gene match. The germline V gene encodes CDR1 MNHNY and CDR2 SVGAGI (reference sequence). Here the CDR3 DNA reads TGTGCCAGCAGCCAACAGGGGAGCTCCTACAATGAGCAGTTCTTC. Amino acid sequence: CASSQQGSSYNEQFF.

This chain connects TRBV7-2 to TRBJ1-5; D gene ambiguous. CDR1 is SGHTA, CDR2 FQGNSA, per germline. The CDR3 has 15 residues. The V and J ends lost 6 bases and 4 bases respectively, with 16 bases between them. This chain's CDR3 is CASSTQVGANQPQHF. Written as DNA, the CDR3 is TGTGCCAGCAGTACCCAGGTCGGCGCAAATCAGCCCCAGCATTTT.

The chain couples TRBV7-9 to TRBJ1-2; TRBD1 agrees at 9 bases. V was clipped by 4 bases and J by 4 bases; unmatched bases: 10. Germline assignment: CDR1 SEHNR and CDR2 FQNEAQ (reference sequence). The CDR3 contains 16 residues. CDR3 sequence (DNA): TGTGCCAGCAGCTCGACCTGGACAGGGGAGAGCTATGGCTACACCTTC. Amino acids: CASSSTWTGESYGYTF. The full variable domain, in which reference TRBV7-9 and TRBJ1-2 provide the parts outside the CDR3, is DTGVSQNPRHKITKRGQNVTFRCDPISEHNRLYWYRQTLGQGPEFLTYFQNEAQLEKSRLLSDRFSAERPKGSFSTLEIQRTEQGDSAMYLCASSSTWTGESYGYTFGSGTRLTVV.

The J gene is TRBJ2-1, the V gene TRBV19; 10 bases map to TRBD1. Germline CDR1 LNHDA, CDR2 SQIVND (reference sequence). The CDR3 is made up of 15 amino acids. With 1 base clipped from V and 9 bases from J, the junction kept 6 bases outside the gene matches. The CDR3 DNA reads TGTGCCAGTAGTATAGGACAGGGGGCAGGGTTTGAGCAGTTCTTC. It codes for CASSIGQGAGFEQFF.

CDR3 nucleotides: TGTGCCAGCACCAGGCGCTCTGGAAACACCATATATTTT. It encodes CASTRRSGNTIYF. V usage is TRBV5-6 and J usage is TRBJ1-3; D is uncertain. V lost 6 bases and J lost 0, with 7 bases in between. CDR3 length: 13 residues. CDR1 is SGHDT, CDR2 YYEEEE, per germline.

In this sample, this clone turned up a few times. The V gene is TRBV5-1, the J gene TRBJ2-2, with 10 positions matching TRBD2. The V and J ends lost 3 bases and 5 bases, in that order; junction bases with no gene match: 13. In germline, CDR1 is SGHRS, CDR2 YFSETQ. This CDR3 is built from 18 residues. For the CDR3, the DNA is TGCGCCAGCAGCTCGCCTCAAACTAGCGGGGTCTTAACCGGGGAGCTGTTTTTT. It specifies CASSSPQTSGVLTGELFF.

The rearrangement joins TRBV24-1 to TRBJ2-1; TRBD1 aligns across 7 bases. The CDR3 is 14 amino acids. Germline V gene sequence: CDR1 KGHDR, CDR2 SFDVKD. Trimming at V came to 4 bases and at J to 4 bases, leaving 3 bases not matched to a gene. The CDR3 reads CATSDRGSYNEQFF. Here the CDR3 DNA reads TGTGCCACCAGTGACAGGGGGTCATACAATGAGCAGTTCTTC.

This chain connects TRBV18 to TRBJ2-1, with TRBD1 matching over 9 bases. CDR3 size: 14 residues. Germline CDR1 is KGHSH and CDR2 is LQKENI. V shed 4 bases, J shed 8 bases, and the junction held 6 bases outside the gene matches. CDR3 sequence reads: CASSLGTGWHEQFF. Here the CDR3 DNA reads TGTGCCAGCTCACTGGGGACAGGGTGGCATGAGCAGTTCTTC.

This chain connects TRBV5-5 to TRBJ2-1, with 8 bases matching TRBD1. Per the germline V gene, CDR1 is SGHKS and CDR2 is YYEKEE (reference sequence). The trim removed 0 bases at V and 7 bases at J, leaving 12 bases unmatched. The CDR3 extends over 17 amino acids. This CDR3 is CASSLVPWTGLKNEQFF. CDR3 DNA sequence: TGTGCCAGCAGCTTGGTTCCTTGGACAGGGTTAAAGAATGAGCAGTTCTTC.

The rearrangement uses TRBV6-4 and TRBJ2-7, with D perhaps TRBD2 (5 bases). Per the germline V gene, CDR1 is MRHNA and CDR2 is SNTAGT. This CDR3 contains 16 residues. The ends were cut back, 7 bases at V and 0 bases at J, with 19 bases in the middle. The CDR3 nucleotides read TGTGCCAGCAACGGGGTCCGGGCGGAAAGCTCCTACGAGCAGTACTTC. Translation gives CASNGVRAESSYEQYF.

This clone was seen once. The chain carries TRBV18 and TRBJ1-1; weak D call: TRBD1 (5 bases). Looked up from germline, CDR1 is KGHSH and CDR2 is LQKENI. V lost 0 bases and J 7 bases, leaving 21 bases between the germline ends. This CDR3 is 17 amino acids long. The CDR3 sequence: CASSPPSVERGRYEAFF. CDR3 DNA sequence: TGTGCCAGCTCACCACCTTCAGTGGAGCGGGGACGGTATGAAGCTTTCTTT.

The chain joins TRBV19 to TRBJ2-5; TRBD2 is a possible D gene (5 bases). The germline CDR1 and CDR2 sequences are LNHDA and SQIVND (reference sequence). The CDR3 extends over 17 amino acids. Trimming stripped 1 base from V and 5 bases from J, with 20 bases between. The CDR3 spells CASSIGRADQRMETQYF. Written as DNA, the CDR3 is TGTGCCAGTAGTATAGGTCGAGCGGACCAACGAATGGAGACCCAGTACTTC.

This chain uses TRBV11-1 with TRBJ2-1; D uncertain. CDR1 is SGHAT and CDR2 is FQDESV in the germline V gene (reference sequence). The CDR3 covers 14 residues. Deletions cut 3 bases from V and 8 bases from J, with 14 bases between. CDR3 sequence: CASSFSGLYYEQFF. The CDR3, as DNA: TGTGCCAGCAGCTTTTCTGGGCTGTACTATGAGCAGTTCTTC.

In its sample, this clone was seen once. V is TRBV4-3 and J is TRBJ2-1, with 8 bases identical to TRBD1. CDR3 length: 15 residues. CDR1 LGHNA and CDR2 YSLEER come from the germline V gene. The V segment lost 0 bases and the J segment 12 bases; nucleotides outside the gene matches: 10. CDR3 amino acids: CASSQDPQGAKVQFF. The CDR3 DNA reads TGCGCCAGCAGCCAAGACCCGCAGGGGGCAAAGGTGCAGTTCTTC.

The rearrangement joins TRBV4-1 to TRBJ1-1, with D uncertain. The germline V gene has CDR1 MGHRA and CDR2 YSYEKL. Trimming left V 1 base short and J 3 bases short, with 12 bases between. This CDR3 spans 15 amino acids. Here the CDR3 reads CASSQGLSSYTEAFF. The CDR3 DNA follows: TGCGCCAGCAGCCAAGGTCTATCGTCGTACACTGAAGCTTTCTTT.

V gene TRBV5-4 combines with J gene TRBJ2-1, with D perhaps TRBD2 (6 bases). V gave up 4 bases and J gave up 3 bases, with 8 bases separating them. The CDR3 spans 13 residues. Per germline, CDR1 SGHNT and CDR2 YYREEE (reference sequence). The CDR3 DNA is TGTGCCAGCAGCGCGGGACTCTACAATGAGCAGTTCTTC. It yields the protein CASSAGLYNEQFF.

The J gene is TRBJ2-3, the V gene TRBV7-6, with TRBD1 matching over 8 bases. Germline lookup yields CDR1 SGHVS and CDR2 FNYEAQ. The CDR3 contains 14 residues. The ends lost 2 bases at V and 3 bases at J; junction bases unmatched: 1. CDR3 sequence reads: CASSLNRGTDTQYF. Here the CDR3 DNA reads TGTGCCAGCAGCTTAAACAGGGGGACAGATACGCAGTATTTT.

Many counts were recorded for this clone. This chain joins TRBV4-1 and TRBJ2-5; the match to TRBD2 covers 13 bases. CDR1 is MGHRA, CDR2 YSYEKL, per germline. V was clipped by 0 bases and J by 5 bases; unmatched bases: 6. This CDR3 contains 17 residues. CDR3 in DNA: TGCGCCAGCAGCCAAGAGAGGGGACTAGCGGGAAAGGAGACCCAGTACTTC. This encodes CASSQERGLAGKETQYF.

V and J are TRBV28 and TRBJ2-7; D perhaps matches TRBD2 (6 bases). CDR1 and CDR2 from the germline V gene are MDHEN and SYDVKM. CDR3 length equals 15 residues. V was pared by 6 bases and J by 2 bases, with 17 bases between. The CDR3 DNA follows: TGTGCCAGCAGGGAACCCCGGGGAGGCGCCTACGAGCAGTACTTC. The encoded protein is CASREPRGGAYEQYF.

V gene TRBV7-9 combines with J gene TRBJ2-6; no definite D call. This CDR3 has 16 amino acids. Trimming took off 1 base at V and 0 bases at J, with 7 bases between the two ends. Germline assignment: CDR1 SEHNR and CDR2 FQNEAQ (reference sequence). CDR3 sequence reads: CASSLVRTSGANVLTF. In DNA, the CDR3 is TGTGCCAGCAGCTTAGTCAGAACCTCTGGGGCCAACGTCCTGACTTTC. The complete variable domain, with remaining parts taken from reference TRBV7-9 and TRBJ2-6, reads DTGVSQNPRHKITKRGQNVTFRCDPISEHNRLYWYRQTLGQGPEFLTYFQNEAQLEKSRLLSDRFSAERPKGSFSTLEIQRTEQGDSAMYLCASSLVRTSGANVLTFGAGSRLTVL.

Comments on this clone: Distinct nucleotide sequences in the sample also encode this CDR3. Here the CDR3 reads CASSLRANTEAFF. DNA for the CDR3: TGTGCCAGCAGCTTAAGGGCGAACACTGAAGCTTTCTTT. The rearrangement joins TRBV7-3 to TRBJ1-1, with no clear D. V shed 1 base and J shed 1 base, with 4 bases lying between them. The CDR3 runs 13 residues. Per the germline V gene, CDR1 is SGHTA and CDR2 is FQGTGA.

The rearrangement links TRBV19 to TRBJ2-3, with a weak D call TRBD2 (5 bases). Looked up from germline, CDR1 is LNHDA and CDR2 is SQIVND (reference sequence). The CDR3 covers 14 residues. V lost 10 bases, J lost 5 bases, and 19 bases lay in between. The CDR3: CATSADRRLDTQYF. The CDR3, as DNA: TGTGCCACTTCAGCGGACCGCAGGCTAGATACGCAGTATTTT.

This clone has more than one count but fewer than ten. The J gene is TRBJ2-2, the V gene TRBV15; TRBD1 matches at 9 bases. This CDR3 is built from 15 residues. Per the germline V gene, CDR1 is LNHNV and CDR2 is YYDKDF (reference sequence). V trimming: 8 bases; J trimming: 5 bases; junction bases outside the gene matches: 9. The chain's CDR3 is CATSTRTGVTGELFF. The CDR3 nucleotides read TGTGCCACCTCCACAAGGACAGGGGTAACCGGGGAGCTGTTTTTT.